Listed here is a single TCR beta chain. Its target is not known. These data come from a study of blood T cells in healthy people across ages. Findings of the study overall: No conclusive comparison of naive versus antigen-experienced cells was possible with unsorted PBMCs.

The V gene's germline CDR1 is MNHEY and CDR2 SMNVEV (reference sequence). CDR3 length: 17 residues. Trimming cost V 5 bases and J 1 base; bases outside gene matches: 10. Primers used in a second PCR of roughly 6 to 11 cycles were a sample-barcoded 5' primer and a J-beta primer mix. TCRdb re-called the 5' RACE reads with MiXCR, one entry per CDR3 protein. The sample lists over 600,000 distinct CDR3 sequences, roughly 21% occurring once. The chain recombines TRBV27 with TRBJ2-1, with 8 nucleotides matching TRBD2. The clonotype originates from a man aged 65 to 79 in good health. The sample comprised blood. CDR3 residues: CASSRAGVGGSYNEQFF. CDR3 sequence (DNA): TGTGCCAGCAGTCGAGCGGGAGTGGGAGGGTCCTACAATGAGCAGTTCTTC.